Listed below are T cell receptor beta chains from one sample, sequenced in a study of molecular identifiers for immune sequencing clone quantification. MiXCR, applied by TCRdb to the PCR reads, yields one record per CDR3 protein. The data hold about 500,000 distinct CDR3 sequences, with less than 30% observed a single time. Sequenced sample: naive CD8+ T cells from blood, with Jurkat cell RNA spiked in. These receptors all stem from a human donor in good health. Some libraries in this study had Jurkat cell RNA spiked in. Each CDR3 is given with its conserved first and last residue. A D gene is named only where the DNA matches it firmly.

v_gene	d_gene	j_gene	CDR3aa
TRBV6-2/TRBV6-3	.	TRBJ2-3	CASTLGPPSVPDTQYF
TRBV12-3/TRBV12-4	.	TRBJ2-7	CASSLWHYEQYF
TRBV10-3	.	TRBJ2-7	CAISARALGDEQYF
TRBV5-4	.	TRBJ2-7	CASSSMGEQYF
TRBV19	TRBD2	TRBJ2-1	CASSATSAGEQFF
TRBV15	.	TRBJ2-5	CATSPKGTLHQETQYF
TRBV7-9	.	TRBJ2-2	CASRPVGELFF
TRBV7-2	TRBD2	TRBJ2-1	CASSLEGLFGSYNEQIF
TRBV2	TRBD1	TRBJ1-1	CASRGQGAMAFF
TRBV7-9	.	TRBJ1-1	CASSRHRTLNTEAFF
TRBV11-2	TRBD2	TRBJ2-1	CASSWGLAESSYNEQFF
TRBV11-3	TRBD2	TRBJ2-1	CASSSPSSGSNEQFF
TRBV10-3	.	TRBJ2-7	CAISDNAGGYEQYF
TRBV9	.	TRBJ2-7	CASSVVPETYEQYF
TRBV28	.	TRBJ1-5	CASSLSQTGNQPQHF
TRBV19	.	TRBJ2-7	CASSIGVNEQYF
TRBV6-6	.	TRBJ2-7	CASSNPDRPGQYF
TRBV12-3/TRBV12-4	.	TRBJ2-5	CASTPSFGETQYF
TRBV5-1	.	TRBJ2-3	CASRADSTDTQYF
TRBV7-2	.	TRBJ1-4	CASSLEVRNEKLFF
TRBV15	.	TRBJ1-1	CATSRDGRLNTEAFF
TRBV7-3	.	TRBJ2-5	CASSISGPGEAQYF
TRBV28	.	TRBJ2-5	CTSSLLAGSNQETQYF
TRBV7-9	TRBD1	TRBJ2-5	CASSFPGQLQETQYF
TRBV5-1	.	TRBJ2-6	CASSLVFASGANFLTF
TRBV19	TRBD1	TRBJ2-1	CASSIDPDRWGEQFF
TRBV6-5	TRBD1	TRBJ1-1	CASSHRGMNTEAFF
TRBV7-2	.	TRBJ1-6	CASSLAQGRSPLHF
TRBV11-2	TRBD2	TRBJ2-2	CASSASGGSAGELFF
TRBV27	.	TRBJ1-1	CASSLSLQNEAFF